Listed here are 25 T cell receptor beta chains from one sample, sequenced in a study of T cell repertoires in cytomegalovirus infection. TCRdb independently ran MiXCR on the reads; one entry per CDR3 protein. The sample records about 830,000 distinct CDR3 sequences, approximately 30% being singletons. Their antigens remain unidentified. The input for sequencing was cultured CD8+ T cells from PBMCs, taken from culture after CMV antigen stimulation. The receptor source for this set is a human donor in good health (CMV status not recorded). Some clones in this sample may be carry-over from other donors' samples.

This clonotype was picked up many times. The chain employs TRBV7-2 and TRBJ1-4; the D gene is possibly TRBD1 (5 bases). Trimming took 5 bases from V and 4 from J, leaving 14 bases between them. The CDR3 is 15 residues long. Germline CDR1 reads SGHTA; CDR2 reads FQGNSA. CDR3 sequence (DNA): TGTGCCAGCAGCCTTAGAACAGGCATTAATGAAAAACTGTTTTTT. It encodes CASSLRTGINEKLFF.

The chain carries TRBV12-3 or TRBV12-4 and TRBJ1-6, with D hard to call. The V end was cut by 5 bases, the J end by 5 bases, with 13 bases between. This CDR3 has 15 residues. DNA of the CDR3: TGTGCCAGCAGTCTAAGACTGAATGATAATTCACCCCTCCACTTT. It specifies CASSLRLNDNSPLHF.

This clonotype was observed a handful of times. The V and J genes are TRBV7-6 and TRBJ1-1; 7 bases are a match to TRBD1. This CDR3 is built from 15 residues. Per germline, CDR1 SGHVS and CDR2 FNYEAQ. V lost 0 bases and J lost 4; bases outside the gene matches: 5. The CDR3 sequence: CASSLATGRATEAFF. CDR3 DNA sequence: TGTGCCAGCAGCTTAGCGACAGGGAGGGCCACTGAAGCTTTCTTT.

The chain couples TRBV12-3 or TRBV12-4 to TRBJ1-2; the D gene is possibly TRBD1 (6 bases). Trimming pared 3 bases from V and 3 bases from J, leaving 20 bases between. The CDR3 runs 17 residues. The CDR3 DNA is TGTGCCAGCAGTTTCGGGACAAGCCTAGGTTTAGACTATGGCTACACCTTC. This encodes CASSFGTSLGLDYGYTF.

This clonotype was observed once. CDR3 bases: TGTGCCAGCAGCCGACTAGCGGGGGCTCCGAGCTCCTACAATGAGCAGTTCTTC. Translating it yields CASSRLAGAPSSYNEQFF. The rearrangement uses TRBV6-2 or TRBV6-3 and TRBJ2-1; 12 positions match TRBD2. J gave up 0 bases and V 6 bases, and 9 bases lay outside the gene matches. Germline CDR1 MNHEY, CDR2 SVGEGT. The CDR3 spans 18 residues.

J is TRBJ2-7 and V is TRBV11-1, with D possibly being TRBD1 (6 bases). The CDR3 runs to 15 residues. The germline CDR1 and CDR2 sequences are SGHAT and FQDESV (reference sequence). V shed 0 bases and J shed 3 bases, with 12 bases lying between them. The CDR3 here is CASSLATRGYYEQYF. The DNA of the CDR3 is TGTGCCAGCAGCTTAGCGACCAGGGGCTACTACGAGCAGTACTTC.

The chain employs TRBV25-1 and TRBJ2-2; 11 bases map to TRBD2. The CDR3 spans 23 residues. Germline V gene sequence: CDR1 MGHDK, CDR2 SYGVNS. The V segment lost 0 bases and the J segment 0 bases; nucleotides outside the gene matches: 18. CDR3 region: CASSEYFSPFLLTSGTNTGELFF. CDR3 sequence (DNA): TGTGCCAGCAGTGAATATTTTAGCCCTTTTCTCTTGACTAGCGGGACGAACACCGGGGAGCTGTTTTTT.

A few counts support this clonotype. This chain connects TRBV6-2 or TRBV6-3 to TRBJ1-5, with 10 bases matching TRBD1. This CDR3 spans 14 amino acids. In germline, CDR1 is MNHEY, CDR2 SVGEGT. After removal of 7 bases from V and 4 bases from J, the junction contained 4 bases not matched to a gene. The CDR3 sequence is CASTLGQGNQPQHF. CDR3 nucleotide sequence: TGTGCCAGCACCCTGGGACAGGGGAATCAGCCCCAGCATTTT.

This clonotype showed up just a few times. The chain employs TRBV5-5 and TRBJ2-7, with 7 bases matching TRBD2. The CDR3 is 12 amino acids. Germline V lookup: CDR1 SGHKS, CDR2 YYEKEE (reference sequence). Losses at the gene ends were 4 bases for V and 5 bases for J; bases not matched to a gene: 3. CDR3 nucleotides: TGTGCCAGCAGCGGGGGAGGGCACGAGCAGTACTTC. It codes for CASSGGGHEQYF.

V and J are TRBV7-9 and TRBJ2-3; D perhaps matches TRBD2 (5 bases). This CDR3 is built from 14 residues. V lost 4 bases, J lost 6 bases, and 14 bases lay in between. Germline loops: CDR1 SEHNR, CDR2 FQNEAQ (reference sequence). The CDR3 DNA sequence: TGTGCCAGCAGCTGGACTGCCCTGGGGGATACGCAGTATTTT. This sequence encodes CASSWTALGDTQYF.

V is TRBV6-5 and J is TRBJ2-7; TRBD1 is a possible D gene (5 bases). Trimming stripped 2 bases from V and 7 bases from J, with 30 bases between. Germline V gene sequence: CDR1 MNHEY, CDR2 SVGAGI. The CDR3 is 19 amino acids. The CDR3: CASSYLLPRWGPKHWEQYV. In DNA, the CDR3 is TGTGCCAGCAGTTACCTCCTGCCGAGATGGGGCCCTAAGCACTGGGAGCAGTACGTC.

This clonotype was found a few times. J is TRBJ2-1 and V is TRBV6-4; 13 bases are shared with TRBD2. After removal of 0 bases from V and 2 bases from J, the junction contained 7 bases not matched to a gene. The CDR3 length is 19 residues. Per the germline V gene, CDR1 is MRHNA and CDR2 is SNTAGT. The CDR3 bases are TGTGCCAGCAGTGACTCGACTAGCGGGGGGTTAACCCCCTACAATGAGCAGTTCTTC. Translating gives CASSDSTSGGLTPYNEQFF.

This sequence joins TRBV5-4 and TRBJ2-7, with D perhaps TRBD1 (5 bases). This CDR3 region has 16 residues. In germline, CDR1 is SGHNT, CDR2 YYREEE (reference sequence). Between the trimmed V and J ends, which lost 4 bases and 5 bases, there was a span of 22 bases. This chain's CDR3 is CASSLLTGAPGNEQYF. DNA of the CDR3: TGTGCCAGCAGCCTCCTAACTGGGGCCCCCGGTAACGAGCAGTACTTC.

The table lists this clonotype with many counts. The chain is built from TRBV7-2 and TRBJ2-1; no clear D. CDR1 SGHTA and CDR2 FQGNSA come from the germline V gene. Trimming took 1 base from V and 6 from J, leaving 7 bases between them. The CDR3 is 13 amino acids. The CDR3, as DNA: TGTGCCAGCAGCTTAGAGGGCCCCAATGAGCAGTTCTTC. Protein product: CASSLEGPNEQFF.

This clonotype was detected ten times or more. The rearrangement links TRBV28 to TRBJ2-7, with 7 bases aligning to TRBD1. CDR1 and CDR2 from the germline V gene are MDHEN and SYDVKM. Unmatched junction bases numbered 8, after V lost 4 bases and J lost 2 bases. The CDR3 is 15 residues long. CDR3 sequence (DNA): TGTGCCAGCAGTTCCATCCGGGACAGCACCTACGAGCAGTACGTC. This encodes CASSSIRDSTYEQYV.

This clonotype has a count of ten or more. V and J are TRBV7-9 and TRBJ1-1; the D gene is possibly TRBD1 (5 bases). V lost 1 base, J lost 0 bases, and 9 bases lay in between. CDR3 length: 15 residues. Germline V gene lookup returns CDR1 SEHNR and CDR2 FQNEAQ (reference sequence). The CDR3 nucleotides read TGTGCCAGCAGCTTAGTTTCAGGGTTGAACACTGAAGCTTTCTTT. This encodes CASSLVSGLNTEAFF.

Only a few counts were recorded for this clonotype. This rearrangement joins TRBV5-5 to TRBJ2-7; the D is unclear. Trimming pared 3 bases from V and 0 bases from J, leaving 4 bases between. CDR1 and CDR2 from the germline V gene are SGHKS and YYEKEE (reference sequence). The CDR3 contains 12 residues. This CDR3 is CASSWGSYEQYV. Written as DNA, the CDR3 is TGTGCCAGCAGCTGGGGCTCCTACGAGCAGTACGTC.

This clonotype has ten or more counts. The CDR3 DNA reads TGTGCCAGCAGCGCTTGGGAGAGTTCCTACAATGAGCAGTTCTTC. Residues: CASSAWESSYNEQFF. This rearrangement joins TRBV7-9 to TRBJ2-1, with D perhaps matching TRBD2 (5 bases). The CDR3 runs 15 residues. In germline, CDR1 is SEHNR, CDR2 FQNEAQ (reference sequence). V lost 5 bases to trimming and J lost 1 base, with 12 bases between them.

This chain joins TRBV27 and TRBJ2-5; D remains unclear. Per germline, CDR1 MNHEY and CDR2 SMNVEV (reference sequence). V lost 5 bases, J lost 3 bases, and 10 bases lay in between. CDR3 size: 13 residues. The CDR3, as DNA: TGTGCCAGCAGTCCCGGGCCAGAAGAGACCCAGTACTTC. Its translation: CASSPGPEETQYF.

This clonotype has a count of ten or more. The rearrangement links TRBV7-2 to TRBJ1-5; D unclear. CDR1 and CDR2 from the germline V gene are SGHTA and FQGNSA. Trimming removed 5 bases at V and 2 bases at J, with 16 bases between. The CDR3 length is 16 residues. Here the CDR3 reads CASSHGRAFGNQPQHF. Here the CDR3 DNA reads TGTGCCAGCAGCCATGGACGGGCCTTTGGCAATCAGCCCCAGCATTTT.

This clonotype was counted only a few times. The genes are TRBV7-9 and TRBJ1-3, with D unresolved. The V end lost 2 bases, the J end lost 4 bases, and 18 bases lay between the germline ends. The CDR3 sequence is 17 residues long. Germline V CDR1 and CDR2: SEHNR, FQNEAQ (reference sequence). DNA for the CDR3: TGTGCCAGCAGCTTAACACCCGGGCAAAAGGCAGGAAACACCATATATTTT. This encodes CASSLTPGQKAGNTIYF.

This clonotype came up many times. The V and J genes are TRBV2 and TRBJ2-7; D perhaps matches TRBD1 (5 bases). CDR1 and CDR2 (germline): SNHLY, FYNNEI. The V end was cut by 7 bases, the J end by 3 bases, with 13 bases between. The length of the CDR3 is 13 residues. This chain's CDR3 is CASTHQGLYEQYF. The CDR3 region has the DNA TGTGCCAGCACCCACCAGGGCCTCTACGAGCAGTACTTC.

This clonotype has a handful of counts. The J gene is TRBJ2-5, the V gene TRBV5-1, with 7 bases lining up with TRBD1. Germline V gene sequence: CDR1 SGHRS, CDR2 YFSETQ. J gave up 3 bases and V 4 bases, and 12 bases lay outside the gene matches. There are 16 residues in the CDR3. The CDR3 coding sequence is TGCGCCAGCAGCATGCTCCCCGGGACAGATGAAGAGACCCAGTACTTC. Amino acids: CASSMLPGTDEETQYF. The whole variable domain, remainder taken from reference TRBV5-1 and TRBJ2-5, is KAGVTQTPRYLIKTRGQQVTLSCSPISGHRSVSWYQQTPGQGLQFLFEYFSETQRNKGNFPGRFSGRQFSNSRSEMNVSTLELGDSALYLCASSMLPGTDEETQYFGPGTRLLVL.

The gene calls are TRBV11-1 and TRBJ2-1, with TRBD1 matching over 7 bases. Germline V gene data show CDR1 as SGHAT and CDR2 as FQDESV (reference sequence). Germline trimming cut 5 bases from V and 7 bases from J; bases unmatched to any gene: 14. There are 16 residues in the CDR3. Here the CDR3 reads CASSEFRGLLENEQFF. The DNA for the CDR3 is TGTGCCAGCAGCGAGTTTAGGGGGCTGTTAGAAAATGAGCAGTTCTTC.

In this sample, this clonotype turned up a few times. This rearrangement joins TRBV5-5 to TRBJ1-5; 10 nucleotides agree with TRBD1. In germline, CDR1 is SGHKS, CDR2 YYEKEE (reference sequence). The V segment lost 4 bases and the J segment 4 bases; nucleotides outside the gene matches: 5. The CDR3 covers 15 residues. The CDR3 DNA sequence: TGTGCCAGCAGCCGAAGGACAGGGGGGAATCAGCCCCAGCATTTT. It is translated as CASSRRTGGNQPQHF.